The 29 T cell receptor beta chains listed next were all sequenced from one sample in a study of shared clonotypes between healthy human individuals. Assay: immunoSEQ multiplex PCR; the TCRdb copy retains only in-frame clones and omits some. This table holds roughly 1,500,000 clones, approximately 98.5% found once. The sequenced sample consisted of naive CD4+ T cells sorted from blood. Specified subset: CD45RA+ positively selected. The receptors stem from a young man in good health.

The chain links TRBV6-6 to TRBJ2-7; either TRBD1 or TRBD2 may fit D (5 bases each). The germline V and J ends were trimmed by 0 bases and 3 bases, with 9 bases remaining between them. The CDR3 consists of 14 residues. Germline V lookup: CDR1 MNHNY, CDR2 SVGAGI (reference sequence). CDR3 DNA: TGTGCCAGCAGTTACTCGGGACGGCTCTACGAGCAGTACTTC. Translation gives CASSYSGRLYEQYF.

The V call is TRBV9, the J call TRBJ2-1; TRBD1 agrees at 10 bases. CDR1 is SGDLS, CDR2 YYNGEE, per germline. The CDR3 sequence is 16 residues long. With 2 bases clipped from V and 12 bases from J, the junction kept 14 bases outside the gene matches. This CDR3 is CASSVSVGTGEEGQFF. The CDR3 coding sequence is TGTGCCAGCAGCGTGTCTGTCGGGACAGGGGAAGAAGGGCAGTTCTTC.

The chain has TRBV10-1 and TRBJ2-7; D not certain. Between the trimmed V and J ends, which lost 1 base and 4 bases, there was a span of 14 bases. This CDR3 comprises 15 residues. The germline V gene has CDR1 WNHNN and CDR2 SYGVQD (reference sequence). The CDR3 is CASSEYSSSRYEQYF. The CDR3 DNA reads as TGCGCCAGCAGTGAGTATAGTAGCAGCAGGTACGAGCAGTACTTC.

The chain joins TRBV5-5 to TRBJ2-1, with D possibly being TRBD1 (6 bases). V lost 4 bases and J lost 1, with 12 bases in between. Germline V CDR1 and CDR2: SGHKS, YYEKEE (reference sequence). This CDR3 region has 15 residues. The CDR3 reads CASSRQDTSYNEQFF. CDR3 DNA: TGTGCCAGCAGCCGACAGGACACATCCTACAATGAGCAGTTCTTC.

The chain has TRBV10-1 and TRBJ2-5; possibly TRBD2 for D (5 bases). There are 14 residues in the CDR3. Trimming removed 6 bases from V and 5 bases from J, with 16 bases in between. CDR1 is WNHNN and CDR2 is SYGVQD in the germline V gene (reference sequence). The CDR3 loop is CASSRDFLGETQYF. CDR3 coding DNA: TGCGCCAGCAGCCGGGATTTTCTCGGGGAGACCCAGTACTTC.

The genes are TRBV5-1 and TRBJ2-7; 7 bases are a match to TRBD1. The V gene end was trimmed by 2 bases and the J gene end by 6 bases; junction bases not matched to a gene: 8. The germline gives CDR1 SGHRS, CDR2 YFSETQ. The CDR3 runs 14 residues. The CDR3 sequence is CASSLQGTAGEQYF. The DNA of the CDR3 is TGCGCCAGCAGCTTACAGGGGACAGCAGGCGAGCAGTACTTC.

This CDR3 reads CASSYVFPYNEQFF. CDR3 bases: TGTGCCAGCAGTTATGTGTTTCCCTACAATGAGCAGTTCTTC. The V gene is TRBV6-5, the J gene TRBJ2-1; D gene unclear. The V gene's germline CDR1 is MNHEY and CDR2 SVGAGI. The CDR3 length is 14 residues. Trimming pared 3 bases from V and 2 bases from J, leaving 8 bases between.

This rearrangement joins TRBV7-3 to TRBJ1-3; weak D call: TRBD1 (5 bases). Germline CDR1 reads SGHTA; CDR2 reads FQGTGA. The CDR3 is 16 amino acids. V was shortened by 1 base and J by 2 bases, with 12 bases between the two germline ends. The CDR3 region is CASSLSGAGTGNTIYF. The CDR3 nucleotides are TGTGCCAGCAGCTTAAGTGGTGCAGGGACTGGAAACACCATATATTTT. Looking up the rest from reference TRBV7-3 and TRBJ1-3 gives the full variable domain: GAGVSQTPSNKVTEKGKYVELRCDPISGHTALYWYRQSLGQGPEFLIYFQGTGAADDSGLPNDRFFAVRPEGSVSTLKIQRTERGDSAVYLCASSLSGAGTGNTIYFGEGSWLTVV.

The CDR3 DNA follows: TGCGCCAGCAGCCTGGCGTCTAGCGGGAGTAGCTACGAGCAGTACTTC. This translates into CASSLASSGSSYEQYF. The chain has TRBV5-1 and TRBJ2-7; 10 bases map to TRBD2. The V and J ends lost 4 bases and 3 bases, in that order; junction bases with no gene match: 10. The CDR3 runs 16 residues. Germline assignment: CDR1 SGHRS and CDR2 YFSETQ.

The chain couples TRBV10-3 to TRBJ1-5, with 9 bases matching TRBD1. V shed 4 bases, J shed 6 bases, and the junction held 7 bases outside the gene matches. The CDR3 is 15 amino acids. Germline CDR1 reads ENHRY; CDR2 reads SYGVKD. The DNA of the CDR3 is TGTGCCATCAGTGGGGAGACAGGGGGATTTCAGCCCCAGCATTTT. Translated, it gives CAISGETGGFQPQHF.

The rearrangement uses TRBV7-9 and TRBJ2-6, with D perhaps TRBD1 or TRBD2 (5 bases each). The CDR3 is 17 residues long. CDR1 is SEHNR, CDR2 FQNEAQ, per germline (reference sequence). The germline V and J ends were trimmed by 5 bases and 0 bases, with 14 bases remaining between them. CDR3 amino acids: CASSPGRTRSGANVLTF. The CDR3 DNA reads TGTGCCAGCAGCCCGGGACGGACCCGCTCTGGGGCCAACGTCCTGACTTTC.

As regards this clone: This sample also contains other DNA sequences that code for the same CDR3. The chain is built from TRBV5-4 and TRBJ2-3; 12 positions match TRBD2. V was clipped by 0 bases and J by 5 bases; unmatched bases: 1. This CDR3 is built from 15 residues. Germline V gene data show CDR1 as SGHNT and CDR2 as YYREEE (reference sequence). The CDR3 loop is CASSLGLAGVDTQYF. The CDR3, as DNA: TGTGCCAGCAGCTTGGGACTAGCGGGAGTAGATACGCAGTATTTT.

The chain uses TRBV6-5 and TRBJ1-5; 7 bases are a match to TRBD1. Germline CDR1 and CDR2: MNHEY and SVGAGI. The CDR3 spans 15 residues. V dropped 5 bases and J dropped 2; count of bases not matched to a gene: 6. The CDR3 DNA is TGTGCCAGCAGTCACAGGGGAATCGGCAATCAGCCCCAGCATTTT. Translation gives CASSHRGIGNQPQHF.

The CDR3 loop reads CASRLSGNTEAFF. CDR3 nucleotide sequence: TGTGCCAGCAGGCTCTCAGGAAACACTGAAGCTTTCTTT. The rearrangement links TRBV27 to TRBJ1-1; no firm D call. CDR3 size: 13 residues. Germline V gene data show CDR1 as MNHEY and CDR2 as SMNVEV (reference sequence). Trimming stripped 6 bases from V and 2 bases from J, with 10 bases between.

The chain links TRBV29-1 to TRBJ2-1; D may be TRBD2 (5 bases). The ends were cut back, 7 bases at V and 0 bases at J, with 13 bases in the middle. Germline V gene sequence: CDR1 SQVTM, CDR2 ANQGSEA. This CDR3 has 14 residues. The CDR3 coding sequence is TGCAGCGCCGGGGTCGGAAGCTCCTACAATGAGCAGTTCTTC. Encoded protein: CSAGVGSSYNEQFF.

This chain links TRBV28 with TRBJ2-7; 10 bases match TRBD2. The length of the CDR3 is 18 residues. With 2 bases clipped from V and 7 bases from J, the junction kept 17 bases outside the gene matches. Germline V lookup: CDR1 MDHEN, CDR2 SYDVKM. The CDR3 region is CASSLTLLGASGRREQYF. The CDR3 DNA reads TGTGCCAGCAGTTTAACCCTTCTCGGCGCTAGCGGGAGAAGGGAGCAGTACTTC.

The chain couples TRBV28 to TRBJ2-1; no firm D call. From germline, CDR1 is MDHEN and CDR2 SYDVKM. The V end was cut by 7 bases, the J end by 9 bases, with 13 bases between. The CDR3 sequence is 12 residues long. This CDR3 reads CASKNLLGEQFF. As DNA, the CDR3 is TGTGCCAGCAAAAACCTCCTGGGTGAGCAGTTCTTC.

The V call is TRBV7-9, the J call TRBJ1-2, with a tentative D call TRBD1 (6 bases). The CDR3 length is 14 residues. V was shortened by 2 bases and J by 4 bases, with 11 bases between the two germline ends. The germline V gene encodes CDR1 SEHNR and CDR2 FQNEAQ (reference sequence). Here the CDR3 DNA reads TGTGCCAGCAGCTTAAGAGGGGGGACCTATGGCTACACCTTC. It is translated as CASSLRGGTYGYTF.

The chain uses TRBV27 and TRBJ2-7; D possibly corresponds to TRBD1 (5 bases). CDR1 and CDR2 (germline): MNHEY, SMNVEV (reference sequence). V was clipped by 4 bases and J by 6 bases, with 16 bases between them. The CDR3 runs 14 residues. The DNA for the CDR3 is TGTGCCAGCAGTTCCCAGGGCCCCCACGGCGAGCAGTACTTC. Its translation: CASSSQGPHGEQYF.

The V gene is TRBV29-1, the J gene TRBJ2-2; TRBD2 aligns across 8 bases. J lost 7 bases, V lost 4 bases, and 5 bases had no gene match. This CDR3 has 13 residues. CDR1 SQVTM and CDR2 ANQGSEA come from the germline V gene. CDR3 DNA sequence: TGCAGCGTTGGCCTAGCGGGCCACGGGGAGCTGTTTTTT. Residues: CSVGLAGHGELFF.

The V gene is TRBV25-1, the J gene TRBJ1-1; possible D gene TRBD1, 5 bases. The germline V gene encodes CDR1 MGHDK and CDR2 SYGVNS. The V end was cut by 8 bases, the J end by 6 bases, with 16 bases between. The CDR3 consists of 13 residues. CDR3 loop: CASGVSRVSEAFF. CDR3 DNA: TGTGCCAGCGGAGTGAGCAGGGTTTCTGAAGCTTTCTTT.

The chain couples TRBV5-1 to TRBJ2-2, with D possibly TRBD1 on 6 matching bases. Germline V gives CDR1 SGHRS, CDR2 YFSETQ. V lost 0 bases and J lost 4, with 19 bases in between. The CDR3 is 18 residues long. CDR3: CASSLAFRGATVTGELFF. CDR3 nucleotides: TGCGCCAGCAGCTTGGCCTTCAGGGGCGCAACAGTCACCGGGGAGCTGTTTTTT.

The V call is TRBV15, the J call TRBJ1-4; the D is unclear. V lost 7 bases to trimming and J lost 3 bases, with 21 bases between them. Germline V CDR1 and CDR2: LNHNV, YYDKDF (reference sequence). The CDR3 length is 17 residues. CDR3 residues: CATNSGGSGSANEKLFF. DNA of the CDR3: TGTGCCACCAATTCCGGCGGCTCCGGCTCGGCTAATGAAAAACTGTTTTTT.

In this sample, this clone turned up once. The chain joins TRBV7-9 to TRBJ2-1; TRBD2 is a possible D gene (5 bases). V was clipped by 3 bases and J by 9 bases, with 15 bases between them. The germline V gene encodes CDR1 SEHNR and CDR2 FQNEAQ (reference sequence). This CDR3 has 14 residues. The CDR3 spells CASSLDSYMTEQFF. As DNA, the CDR3 is TGTGCCAGCAGCTTGGACTCCTACATGACTGAGCAGTTCTTC. Using reference TRBV7-9 and TRBJ2-1 for the parts outside the CDR3, the full variable domain is DTGVSQNPRHKITKRGQNVTFRCDPISEHNRLYWYRQTLGQGPEFLTYFQNEAQLEKSRLLSDRFSAERPKGSFSTLEIQRTEQGDSAMYLCASSLDSYMTEQFFGPGTRLTVL.

The chain employs TRBV7-8 and TRBJ2-1, with 9 nucleotides matching TRBD2. V shed 10 bases and J 6 bases; nucleotides not matched to a gene: 10. This CDR3 spans 14 amino acids. Germline CDR1 SGHVS, CDR2 FQNEAQ. The CDR3 sequence is CATRGGRAGNEQFF. The CDR3 DNA reads TGTGCCACCCGGGGCGGGAGGGCAGGCAATGAGCAGTTCTTC.

The V and J genes are TRBV13 and TRBJ2-7; 8 bases agree with TRBD1. CDR1 PRHDT and CDR2 FYEKMQ come from the germline V gene (reference sequence). The CDR3 covers 14 residues. V lost 6 bases, J lost 3 bases, and 7 bases stayed unmatched. The CDR3 loop is CASRPQGVNYEQYF. For the CDR3, the DNA is TGTGCCAGCAGACCACAGGGGGTGAACTACGAGCAGTACTTC.

V is TRBV9 and J is TRBJ2-7, with a tentative D call TRBD1 (5 bases). V was clipped by 2 bases and J by 6 bases, with 12 bases between them. CDR1 and CDR2 from the germline V gene are SGDLS and YYNGEE. CDR3 size: 13 residues. The CDR3, as DNA: TGTGCCAGCAGCGTTCAGGGCTCTTCCGAGCAGTACTTC. This gives the protein CASSVQGSSEQYF. The full variable domain, with the rest looked up from reference TRBV9 and TRBJ2-7, is DSGVTQTPKHLITATGQRVTLRCSPRSGDLSVYWYQQSLDQGLQFLIQYYNGEERAKGNILERFSAQQFPDLHSELNLSSLELGDSALYFCASSVQGSSEQYFGPGTRLTVT.

This clone was counted once. V and J are TRBV7-2 and TRBJ2-1, with no clear D. Per germline, CDR1 SGHTA and CDR2 FQGNSA. This CDR3 is built from 15 residues. V was trimmed by 4 bases and J by 0 bases, leaving 10 bases between them. CDR3 sequence (DNA): TGTGCCAGCAGCTCCCTATCCGGCTCCTACAATGAGCAGTTCTTC. Residues: CASSSLSGSYNEQFF. Combining the CDR3 with reference TRBV7-2 and TRBJ2-1 gives the whole variable domain GAGVSQSPSNKVTEKGKDVELRCDPISGHTALYWYRQSLGQGLEFLIYFQGNSAPDKSGLPSDRFSAERTGGSVSTLTIQRTQQEDSAVYLCASSSLSGSYNEQFFGPGTRLTVL.

Regarding this clone: This specimen includes other DNA sequences encoding the same CDR3. The chain carries TRBV5-1 and TRBJ2-3; 15 bases are a match to TRBD2. Germline loops: CDR1 SGHRS, CDR2 YFSETQ. The CDR3 loop spans 16 amino acids. J lost 6 bases, V lost 2 bases, and 4 bases had no gene match. CDR3 nucleotides: TGCGCCAGCAGCTTCGGACTAGCGGGAGGGCTTGATACGCAGTATTTT. It encodes CASSFGLAGGLDTQYF.